The clone carrying this T cell receptor beta chain was counted only a few times. V shed 0 bases, J shed 6 bases, and the junction held 5 bases outside the gene matches. This CDR3 has 15 residues. The germline CDR1 and CDR2 sequences are MNHNY and SVGAGI (reference sequence). The sample is drawn from a study of blood T cell repertoires in COVID-19. Study at large: Italy, Spain and the United States were the sources of the convalescent and acute COVID-19 samples.

Assay used: immunoSEQ multiplex PCR; TCRdb lists only in-frame clones, some missing. The profile shows roughly 100,000 clones, roughly 90% of them singletons. The receptor's source is a woman in her sixties with acute or convalescent COVID-19. The sequencing input was peripheral blood. The chain recombines TRBV6-6 with TRBJ2-7; 10 bases agree with TRBD2. This CDR3 reads CASSYSALAGAEQYF. The CDR3, as DNA: TGTGCCAGCAGTTACTCAGCCCTAGCGGGAGCCGAGCAGTACTTC.